This T cell receptor beta chain was captured in a study of blood T cell repertoires in COVID-19. At the level of the study: Specimens from acute and convalescent COVID-19 originated in the United States, Italy and Spain.

This clone was seen only once. The table came from immunoSEQ multiplex PCR; TCRdb's copy has only in-frame clones and leaves some out. There are 130,000 or so clones in the sample; approximately 82% occur only once, and 1.5% to 2% lies in the top ten. Germline V gene data show CDR1 as MNHNS and CDR2 as SASEGT. The CDR3 is 12 residues long. V was trimmed by 3 bases and J by 7 bases, leaving 9 bases between them. Sequencing was performed on peripheral blood. This sequence joins TRBV6-1 and TRBJ1-2; possibly TRBD1 for D (6 bases). This TCR came from a human donor in a cohort sampled during active COVID-19. This chain's CDR3 is CASSDNRVGYTF. Here the CDR3 DNA reads TGTGCCAGCAGTGACAACAGGGTTGGCTACACCTTC.